This note documents a single T cell receptor (beta chain) sequence. These data originate in a study of blood T cell repertoires in COVID-19. Overall study: Sites across the United States, Italy and Spain contributed samples from acute and convalescent COVID-19. Nucleic acid was either cDNA or gDNA, and it came from T cells, B-cell-depleted T cells, or PBMCs.

Only in-frame clones appear in the TCRdb table, and some are missing; sequencing was by immunoSEQ multiplex PCR. Of 200,000 to 300,000 clones listed, approximately 90% are singletons. V shed 0 bases, J shed 2 bases, and the junction held 4 bases outside the gene matches. Germline V gives CDR1 WSHSY, CDR2 SAAADI. CDR3 length: 16 amino acids. Study members were between 18 and 89 years old and lived in 20 to 30 US regions. Recovered participants had two consecutive negative NP/OP PCR tests, healthcare professional clearance, or symptom resolution. Specimen: PBMCs or T cells enriched from blood (not recorded which). The chain couples TRBV10-2 to TRBJ2-7; 10 bases line up with TRBD2. The receptor comes from a man aged 35 to 55 who had recovered from COVID-19. The CDR3 loop is CASSESRLAGAYEQYF. The CDR3 DNA reads TGCGCCAGCAGTGAGTCTAGGCTAGCGGGGGCCTACGAGCAGTACTTC.